This TCR beta chain is drawn from a study of radiotherapy plus CTLA-4 blockade in lung cancer. Study findings and constraints: TCR clones of tumor origin grew in blood after radiotherapy plus ipilimumab.

Sequencing was performed with immunoSEQ multiplex PCR; in TCRdb, only in-frame clones are kept and a portion is missing. Of approximately 52,000 clones listed, about 76% are singletons. Germline assignment: CDR1 MGHRA and CDR2 YSYEKL. V was shortened by 0 bases and J by 5 bases, with 11 bases between the two germline ends. The length of the CDR3 is 15 residues. As to this clone: Antigen: not known.

The chain uses TRBV4-1 and TRBJ1-3; D may be TRBD1 (5 bases). The receptor was derived from a human donor with non-small cell lung cancer whose response to radiotherapy plus ipilimumab could not be evaluated. Material: peripheral blood, obtained from a patient treated with radiotherapy plus ipilimumab. The CDR3 protein is CASSQDPTGRNTIYF. In DNA, the CDR3 is TGCGCCAGCAGCCAAGATCCCACAGGCCGAAACACCATATATTTT.